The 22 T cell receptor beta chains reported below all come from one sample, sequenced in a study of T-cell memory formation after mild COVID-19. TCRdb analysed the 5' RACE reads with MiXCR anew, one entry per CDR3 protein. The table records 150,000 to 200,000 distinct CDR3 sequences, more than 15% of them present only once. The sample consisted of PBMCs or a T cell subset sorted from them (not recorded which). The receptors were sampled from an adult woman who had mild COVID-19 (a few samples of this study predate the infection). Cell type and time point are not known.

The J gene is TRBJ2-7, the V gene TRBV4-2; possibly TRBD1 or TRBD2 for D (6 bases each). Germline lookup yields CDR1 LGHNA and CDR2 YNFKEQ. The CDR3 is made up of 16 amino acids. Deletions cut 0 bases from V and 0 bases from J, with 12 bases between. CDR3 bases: TGTGCCAGCAGCCAAGATTCGGGGGCCAGCTCCTACGAGCAGTACTTC. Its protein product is CASSQDSGASSYEQYF.

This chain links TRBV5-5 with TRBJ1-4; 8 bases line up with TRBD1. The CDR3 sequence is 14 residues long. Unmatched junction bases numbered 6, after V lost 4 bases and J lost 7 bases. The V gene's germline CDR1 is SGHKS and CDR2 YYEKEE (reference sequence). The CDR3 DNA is TGTGCCAGCAGCGCCTTGGACAGGGCTGAAAAACTGTTTTTT. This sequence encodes CASSALDRAEKLFF.

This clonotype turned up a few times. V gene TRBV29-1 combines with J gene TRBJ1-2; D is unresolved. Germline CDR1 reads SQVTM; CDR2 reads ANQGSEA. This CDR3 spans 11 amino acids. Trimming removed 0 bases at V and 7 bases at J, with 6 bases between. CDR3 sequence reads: CSVEDLGGYTF. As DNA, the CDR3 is TGCAGCGTTGAAGATCTAGGTGGCTACACCTTC.

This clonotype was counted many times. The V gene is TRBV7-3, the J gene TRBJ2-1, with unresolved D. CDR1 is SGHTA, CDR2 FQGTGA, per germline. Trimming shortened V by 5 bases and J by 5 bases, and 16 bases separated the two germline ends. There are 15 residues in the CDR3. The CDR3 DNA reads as TGTGCCAGCAGCCTCACTGCTACAGTGAACAATGAGCAGTTCTTC. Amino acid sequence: CASSLTATVNNEQFF. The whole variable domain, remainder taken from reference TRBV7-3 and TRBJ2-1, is GAGVSQTPSNKVTEKGKYVELRCDPISGHTALYWYRQSLGQGPEFLIYFQGTGAADDSGLPNDRFFAVRPEGSVSTLKIQRTERGDSAVYLCASSLTATVNNEQFFGPGTRLTVL.

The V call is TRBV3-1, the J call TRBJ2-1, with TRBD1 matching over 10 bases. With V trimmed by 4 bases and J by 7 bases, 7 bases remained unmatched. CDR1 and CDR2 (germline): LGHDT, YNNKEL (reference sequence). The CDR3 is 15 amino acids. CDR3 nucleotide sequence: TGTGCCAGCAGCCCGCGGACAGGGGGGATGAATGAGCAGTTCTTC. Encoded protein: CASSPRTGGMNEQFF.

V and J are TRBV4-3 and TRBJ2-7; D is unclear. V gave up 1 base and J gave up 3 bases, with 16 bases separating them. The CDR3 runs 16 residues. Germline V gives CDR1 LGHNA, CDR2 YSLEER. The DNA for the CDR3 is TGCGCCAGCAGCCAAGTTTGGGAAAGGGTGGGCTACGAGCAGTACTTC. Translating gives CASSQVWERVGYEQYF.

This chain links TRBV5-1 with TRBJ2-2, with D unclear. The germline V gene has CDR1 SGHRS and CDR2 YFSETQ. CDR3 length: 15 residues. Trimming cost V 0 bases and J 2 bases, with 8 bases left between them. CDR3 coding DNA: TGCGCCAGCAGCTTGGGAACAGTTAACACCGGGGAGCTGTTTTTT. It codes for CASSLGTVNTGELFF.

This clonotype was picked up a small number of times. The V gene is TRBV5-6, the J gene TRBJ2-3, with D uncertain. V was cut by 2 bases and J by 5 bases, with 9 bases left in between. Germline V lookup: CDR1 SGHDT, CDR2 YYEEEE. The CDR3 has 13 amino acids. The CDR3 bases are TGTGCCAGCAGCTTTCCGCCAGGAGATACGCAGTATTTT. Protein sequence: CASSFPPGDTQYF.

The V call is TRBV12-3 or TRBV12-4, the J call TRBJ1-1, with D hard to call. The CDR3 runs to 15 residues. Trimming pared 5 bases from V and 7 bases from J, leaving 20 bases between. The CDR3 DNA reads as TGTGCCAGCAGTACGCGGCCGGGCCGGCTCGATGAAGCTTTCTTT. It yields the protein CASSTRPGRLDEAFF.

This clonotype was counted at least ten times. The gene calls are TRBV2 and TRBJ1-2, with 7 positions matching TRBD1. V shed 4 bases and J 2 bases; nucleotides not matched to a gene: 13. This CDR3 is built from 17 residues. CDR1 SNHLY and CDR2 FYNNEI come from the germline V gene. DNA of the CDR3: TGTGCCAGCAGTGTCAGTACCGGGACAGAGGAAAACTATGGCTACACCTTC. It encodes CASSVSTGTEENYGYTF.

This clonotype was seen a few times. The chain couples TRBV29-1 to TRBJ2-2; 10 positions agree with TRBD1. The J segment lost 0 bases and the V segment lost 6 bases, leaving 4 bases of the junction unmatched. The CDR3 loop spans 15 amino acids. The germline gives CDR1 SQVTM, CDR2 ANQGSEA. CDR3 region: CSVAGQGSNTGELFF. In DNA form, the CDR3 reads TGCAGCGTGGCGGGACAGGGGTCGAACACCGGGGAGCTGTTTTTT.

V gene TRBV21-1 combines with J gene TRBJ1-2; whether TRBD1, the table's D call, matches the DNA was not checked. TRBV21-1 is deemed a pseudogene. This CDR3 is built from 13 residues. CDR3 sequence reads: CASSARTGGGYTF. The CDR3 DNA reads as TGTGCCAGCAGCGCCCGGACAGGGGGTGGCTACACCTTC.

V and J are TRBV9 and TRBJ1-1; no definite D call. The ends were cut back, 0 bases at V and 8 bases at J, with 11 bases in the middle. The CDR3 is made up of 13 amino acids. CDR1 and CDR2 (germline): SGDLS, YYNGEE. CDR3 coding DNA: TGTGCCAGCAGCGTAGACGTCAGGTCGGAAGCTTTCTTT. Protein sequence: CASSVDVRSEAFF.

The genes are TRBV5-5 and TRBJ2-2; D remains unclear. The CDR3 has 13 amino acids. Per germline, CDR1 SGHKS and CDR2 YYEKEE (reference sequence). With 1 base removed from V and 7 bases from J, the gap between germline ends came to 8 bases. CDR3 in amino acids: CASSLFTSGELFF. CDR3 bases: TGTGCCAGCAGCTTGTTCACCAGCGGGGAGCTGTTTTTT.

Here the CDR3 reads CASSPRVRTYYEQYF. In nucleotides, the CDR3 is TGTGCCAGCAGCCCGCGGGTGCGGACTTACTACGAGCAGTACTTC. The J gene is TRBJ2-7, the V gene TRBV7-8; perhaps TRBD2 as D (5 bases). This CDR3 comprises 15 residues. V shed 5 bases and J shed 3 bases, with 17 bases lying between them. Per the germline V gene, CDR1 is SGHVS and CDR2 is FQNEAQ.

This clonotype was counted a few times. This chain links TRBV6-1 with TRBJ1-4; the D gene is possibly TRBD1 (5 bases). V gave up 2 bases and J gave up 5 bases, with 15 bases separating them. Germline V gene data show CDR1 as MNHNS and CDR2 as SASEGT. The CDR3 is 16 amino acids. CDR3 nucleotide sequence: TGTGCCAGCAGTGAACGGGAGCGGACAAGGAATGAAAAACTGTTTTTT. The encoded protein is CASSERERTRNEKLFF.

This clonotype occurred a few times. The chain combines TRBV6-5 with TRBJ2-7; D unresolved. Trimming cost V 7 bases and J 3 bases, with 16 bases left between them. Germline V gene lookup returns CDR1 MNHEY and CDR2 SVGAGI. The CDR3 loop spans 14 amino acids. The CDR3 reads CASTVVEGNYEQYF. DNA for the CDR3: TGTGCCAGCACGGTAGTCGAAGGGAACTACGAGCAGTACTTC.

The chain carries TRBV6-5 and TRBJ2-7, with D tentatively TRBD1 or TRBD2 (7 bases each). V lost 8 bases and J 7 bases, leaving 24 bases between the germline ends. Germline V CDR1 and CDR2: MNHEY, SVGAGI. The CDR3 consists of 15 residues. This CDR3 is CASRTGAGVAWEQYF. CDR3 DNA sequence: TGTGCCAGCCGAACAGGGGCGGGAGTAGCCTGGGAGCAGTACTTC.

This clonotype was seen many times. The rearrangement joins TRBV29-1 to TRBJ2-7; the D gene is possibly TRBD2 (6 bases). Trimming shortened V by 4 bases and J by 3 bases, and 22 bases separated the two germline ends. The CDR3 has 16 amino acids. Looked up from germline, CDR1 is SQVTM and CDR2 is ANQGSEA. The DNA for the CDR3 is TGCAGCGTTGTGACTAGATTCGTGGCGCCCGACTACGAGCAGTACTTC. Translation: CSVVTRFVAPDYEQYF.

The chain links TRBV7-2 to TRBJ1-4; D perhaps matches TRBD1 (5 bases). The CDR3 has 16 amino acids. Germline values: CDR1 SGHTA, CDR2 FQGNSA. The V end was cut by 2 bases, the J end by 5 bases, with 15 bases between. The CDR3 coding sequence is TGTGCCAGCAGCTTATTAGGTGGGGCTGGGAATGAAAAACTGTTTTTT. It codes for CASSLLGGAGNEKLFF. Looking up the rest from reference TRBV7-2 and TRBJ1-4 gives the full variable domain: GAGVSQSPSNKVTEKGKDVELRCDPISGHTALYWYRQSLGQGLEFLIYFQGNSAPDKSGLPSDRFSAERTGGSVSTLTIQRTQQEDSAVYLCASSLLGGAGNEKLFFGSGTQLSVL.

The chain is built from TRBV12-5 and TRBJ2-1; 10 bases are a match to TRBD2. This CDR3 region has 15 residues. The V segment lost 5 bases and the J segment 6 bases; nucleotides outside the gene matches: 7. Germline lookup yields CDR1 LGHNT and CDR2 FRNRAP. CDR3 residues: CASGPPAGGINEQFF. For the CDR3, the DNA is TGTGCTAGTGGTCCCCCAGCGGGAGGGATCAATGAGCAGTTCTTC.

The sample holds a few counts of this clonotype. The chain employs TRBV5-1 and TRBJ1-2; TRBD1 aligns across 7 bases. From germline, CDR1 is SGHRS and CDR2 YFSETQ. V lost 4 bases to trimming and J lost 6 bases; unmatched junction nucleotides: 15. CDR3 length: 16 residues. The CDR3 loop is CASSPEGAGQINGYTF. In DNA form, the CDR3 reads TGCGCCAGCAGCCCGGAGGGGGCAGGGCAAATCAATGGCTACACCTTC.